These T cell receptor beta chains were read from a single sample in a study of T cell repertoires in cytomegalovirus infection. Their antigen targets remain unknown. TCRdb processed the reads anew with MiXCR; each CDR3 protein has one entry. This sample has approximately 910,000 distinct CDR3 sequences, with less than 40% found just once. The sample here was cultured CD8+ T cells from PBMCs, taken from culture after CMV antigen stimulation. The receptors come from a human donor in good health (CMV status not recorded). Some clones in this sample may be carry-over from other donors' samples. CDR3s include the opening cysteine and the closing phenylalanine or tryptophan. The order of the fields is clone size, D gene, J gene, V gene, CDR3 protein, CDR3 DNA. D genes are given only for firm matches. Expanded clones get a size class; other rows say once, few or many, or leave the size out.

abundance: -; d_gene: -; j_gene: TRBJ1-2; v_gene: TRBV7-2; CDR3aa: CASSLWPGNYGYTF; CDR3nt: TGTGCCAGCAGCTTATGGCCGGGTAACTATGGCTACACCTTC
abundance: many; d_gene: -; j_gene: TRBJ2-1; v_gene: TRBV7-6; CDR3aa: CASSLGGRPTYNEQFF; CDR3nt: TGTGCCAGCAGCTTAGGGGGACGGCCTACCTACAATGAGCAGTTCTTC
abundance: -; d_gene: TRBD2; j_gene: TRBJ2-1; v_gene: TRBV4-1; CDR3aa: CASSHRLAGALDEQFF; CDR3nt: TGCGCCAGCAGCCACAGACTAGCGGGGGCTTTGGATGAGCAGTTCTTC
abundance: -; d_gene: TRBD2; j_gene: TRBJ2-1; v_gene: TRBV6-2/TRBV6-3; CDR3aa: CASLTPTSGGAHEQFF; CDR3nt: TGTGCCAGCCTTACACCGACTAGCGGGGGGGCACATGAGCAGTTCTTC
abundance: many; d_gene: -; j_gene: TRBJ2-5; v_gene: TRBV19; CDR3aa: CASSISALSYQETQYF; CDR3nt: TGTGCCAGTAGTATATCAGCGCTCTCCTACCAAGAGACCCAGTACTTC
abundance: -; d_gene: -; j_gene: TRBJ1-1; v_gene: TRBV7-3; CDR3aa: CASSLIRQRNTEAFF; CDR3nt: TGTGCCAGCAGCTTAATAAGACAGAGGAACACTGAAGCTTTCTTT
abundance: few; d_gene: TRBD1; j_gene: TRBJ2-5; v_gene: TRBV7-2; CDR3aa: CASSSPGQGDYF; CDR3nt: TGTGCCAGCAGCTCCCCGGGACAGGGGGATTACTTC
abundance: -; d_gene: TRBD2; j_gene: TRBJ2-3; v_gene: TRBV7-9; CDR3aa: CASSLEAGASDTQYF; CDR3nt: TGTGCCAGCAGCTTAGAAGCGGGGGCGTCAGATACGCAGTATTTT
abundance: few; d_gene: -; j_gene: TRBJ1-2; v_gene: TRBV7-9; CDR3aa: CASSLMQLEVYGYTF; CDR3nt: TGTGCCAGCAGCTTAATGCAGCTAGAAGTCTATGGCTACACCTTC
abundance: -; d_gene: -; j_gene: TRBJ2-3; v_gene: TRBV11-3; CDR3aa: CASSRDGGSTDTQYF; CDR3nt: TGTGCCAGCAGCAGGGACGGAGGAAGCACAGATACGCAGTATTTT
abundance: -; d_gene: TRBD1; j_gene: TRBJ2-3; v_gene: TRBV6-5; CDR3aa: CASSYTYSGTGRTDTQYF; CDR3nt: TGTGCCAGCAGTTACACGTACTCCGGGACAGGGCGCACAGATACGCAGTATTTT
abundance: -; d_gene: -; j_gene: TRBJ2-3; v_gene: TRBV5-1; CDR3aa: CASSLSAGGSYTDTQYF; CDR3nt: TGCGCCAGCAGCTTGAGTGCGGGTGGCTCTTACACAGATACGCAGTATTTT
abundance: -; d_gene: -; j_gene: TRBJ1-1; v_gene: TRBV12-3/TRBV12-4; CDR3aa: CASTTGPTVANTEAFF; CDR3nt: TGTGCCAGCACCACGGGACCTACGGTTGCGAACACTGAAGCTTTCTTT
abundance: -; d_gene: -; j_gene: TRBJ1-3; v_gene: TRBV15; CDR3aa: CATSRDWRRSGNTIYF; CDR3nt: TGTGCCACCAGCAGAGATTGGAGGCGCTCTGGAAACACCATATATTTT
abundance: many; d_gene: -; j_gene: TRBJ2-7; v_gene: TRBV9; CDR3aa: CASSARAPSYEQYF; CDR3nt: TGTGCCAGCAGCGCCAGGGCCCCCTCCTACGAGCAGTACTTC
abundance: many; d_gene: TRBD1; j_gene: TRBJ1-2; v_gene: TRBV7-2; CDR3aa: CASSLTSGGFDYTF; CDR3nt: TGTGCCAGCAGCTTAACTTCAGGGGGCTTTGACTACACCTTC
abundance: -; d_gene: -; j_gene: TRBJ1-1; v_gene: TRBV6-1; CDR3aa: CASSPTETYTEAFF; CDR3nt: TGTGCCAGCAGTCCCACGGAGACGTACACTGAAGCTTTCTTT
abundance: -; d_gene: -; j_gene: TRBJ2-2; v_gene: TRBV6-5; CDR3aa: CASSYSQVTGELFF; CDR3nt: TGTGCCAGCAGTTACTCTCAGGTTACCGGGGAGCTGTTTTTT
abundance: many; d_gene: -; j_gene: TRBJ1-3; v_gene: TRBV4-1; CDR3aa: CASSQAESSGNTIYF; CDR3nt: TGCGCCAGCAGCCAGGCAGAATCCTCTGGAAACACCATATATTTT
abundance: -; d_gene: -; j_gene: TRBJ2-1; v_gene: TRBV4-1; CDR3aa: CASSQVGARFVDNEQFF; CDR3nt: TGCGCCAGCAGCCAAGTTGGGGCCCGATTTGTTGACAATGAGCAGTTCTTC
abundance: -; d_gene: -; j_gene: TRBJ2-5; v_gene: TRBV6-2/TRBV6-3; CDR3aa: CASSSGLNYQETQYF; CDR3nt: TGTGCCAGCAGCTCCGGACTGAATTACCAAGAGACCCAGTACTTC
abundance: -; d_gene: -; j_gene: TRBJ1-4; v_gene: TRBV25-1; CDR3aa: CASSDRGRFDEKLFF; CDR3nt: TGTGCCAGCAGTGACAGGGGCCGATTTGATGAAAAACTGTTTTTT
abundance: -; d_gene: -; j_gene: TRBJ1-1; v_gene: TRBV7-6; CDR3aa: CASLSLPGNTEAFF; CDR3nt: TGTGCCAGCCTTTCTTTGCCAGGGAACACTGAAGCTTTCTTT
abundance: few; d_gene: -; j_gene: TRBJ1-1; v_gene: TRBV19; CDR3aa: CASSMGGANTEAFF; CDR3nt: TGTGCCAGTAGCATGGGGGGGGCGAACACTGAAGCTTTCTTT
abundance: many; d_gene: TRBD1; j_gene: TRBJ2-5; v_gene: TRBV7-2; CDR3aa: CASSPRQGTQETQYF; CDR3nt: TGTGCCAGCAGCCCGAGACAGGGGACCCAAGAGACCCAGTACTTC
abundance: many; d_gene: -; j_gene: TRBJ2-3; v_gene: TRBV7-9; CDR3aa: CASSSPGGTDTQYF; CDR3nt: TGTGCCAGCAGCTCCCCCGGGGGCACAGATACGCAGTATTTT
abundance: many; d_gene: -; j_gene: TRBJ2-1; v_gene: TRBV7-2; CDR3aa: CASSLVGFGDPSYNEQFF; CDR3nt: TGTGCCAGCAGCTTAGTCGGATTCGGGGACCCGTCCTACAATGAGCAGTTCTTC
abundance: few; d_gene: -; j_gene: TRBJ2-1; v_gene: TRBV6-1; CDR3aa: CASSRDRYNEQFF; CDR3nt: TGTGCCAGCAGTAGAGACAGGTACAATGAGCAGTTCTTC
abundance: -; d_gene: TRBD1; j_gene: TRBJ1-2; v_gene: TRBV6-5; CDR3aa: CASSLPQTGEGYTF; CDR3nt: TGTGCCAGCAGTCTACCGCAGACAGGGGAGGGCTACACCTTC
abundance: few; d_gene: TRBD1; j_gene: TRBJ1-2; v_gene: TRBV29-1; CDR3aa: CSVEVRDRGLENYGYTF; CDR3nt: TGCAGCGTTGAAGTCCGGGACAGGGGGCTAGAGAACTATGGCTACACCTTC
abundance: -; d_gene: TRBD1; j_gene: TRBJ1-2; v_gene: TRBV2; CDR3aa: CASSDEGQWYGYTF; CDR3nt: TGTGCCAGCAGTGATGAGGGACAGTGGTATGGCTACACCTTC
abundance: few; d_gene: -; j_gene: TRBJ1-5; v_gene: TRBV24-1; CDR3aa: CATSGQISNQPQHF; CDR3nt: TGTGCCACCAGTGGGCAGATTAGCAATCAGCCCCAGCATTTT
abundance: few; d_gene: TRBD1; j_gene: TRBJ2-1; v_gene: TRBV7-4; CDR3aa: CASSFLDRELF; CDR3nt: TGTGCCAGCAGCTTTTTGGACAGGGAACTCTTC
abundance: -; d_gene: TRBD1; j_gene: TRBJ2-3; v_gene: TRBV6-5; CDR3aa: CASSLTGGFSLADTDTQYF; CDR3nt: TGTGCCAGCAGTCTTACAGGGGGCTTTTCACTTGCAGACACAGATACGCAGTATTTT
abundance: many; d_gene: -; j_gene: TRBJ1-1; v_gene: TRBV7-7; CDR3aa: CASRLTLNTEAFF; CDR3nt: TGTGCTAGCAGGTTGACACTGAACACTGAAGCTTTCTTT
abundance: few; d_gene: -; j_gene: TRBJ2-2; v_gene: TRBV4-3; CDR3aa: CASSQATGSYTGELFF; CDR3nt: TGCGCCAGCAGCCAGGCCACAGGGAGCTACACCGGGGAGCTGTTTTTT
abundance: -; d_gene: -; j_gene: TRBJ1-1; v_gene: TRBV2; CDR3aa: CASIIIEARDEAFF; CDR3nt: TGTGCCAGCATCATAATAGAGGCCCGCGATGAAGCTTTCTTT
abundance: few; d_gene: -; j_gene: TRBJ2-7; v_gene: TRBV12-3/TRBV12-4; CDR3aa: CASSLIASYEQYF; CDR3nt: TGTGCCAGCAGTTTAATCGCCAGCTACGAGCAGTACTTC
abundance: few; d_gene: -; j_gene: TRBJ1-1; v_gene: TRBV27; CDR3aa: CASSLSVWETEAFF; CDR3nt: TGTGCCAGCAGTTTAAGCGTGTGGGAGACTGAAGCTTTCTTT
abundance: few; d_gene: -; j_gene: TRBJ1-1; v_gene: TRBV3-1; CDR3aa: CASSQIPLKPNTEAFF; CDR3nt: TGTGCCAGCAGCCAGATCCCCCTCAAACCGAACACTGAAGCTTTCTTT
abundance: -; d_gene: -; j_gene: TRBJ2-3; v_gene: TRBV12-3/TRBV12-4; CDR3aa: CASSLEVPRTEADTQYF; CDR3nt: TGTGCCAGCAGTTTAGAAGTCCCCCGTACGGAGGCAGATACGCAGTATTTT
abundance: many; d_gene: TRBD1; j_gene: TRBJ2-1; v_gene: TRBV7-6; CDR3aa: CASIGTGQVFDEQFF; CDR3nt: TGTGCCAGCATTGGAACGGGACAGGTCTTCGATGAGCAGTTCTTC
abundance: few; d_gene: -; j_gene: TRBJ2-7; v_gene: TRBV4-1; CDR3aa: CASSQSTAYEQYF; CDR3nt: TGCGCCAGCAGCCAGTCAACGGCCTACGAGCAGTACTTC
abundance: -; d_gene: TRBD2; j_gene: TRBJ2-1; v_gene: TRBV2; CDR3aa: CASRSGGGTYNEQFF; CDR3nt: TGTGCCAGCAGGTCGGGCGGGGGGACATACAATGAGCAGTTCTTC
abundance: many; d_gene: -; j_gene: TRBJ2-1; v_gene: TRBV2; CDR3aa: CASIRRGGSNEQFF; CDR3nt: TGTGCCAGCATAAGGAGGGGGGGCAGCAATGAGCAGTTCTTC
abundance: -; d_gene: -; j_gene: TRBJ2-1; v_gene: TRBV7-9; CDR3aa: CASSSSGDHYNEQFF; CDR3nt: TGTGCCAGCAGCTCCTCAGGGGACCACTACAATGAGCAGTTCTTC
abundance: few; d_gene: TRBD1; j_gene: TRBJ1-2; v_gene: TRBV15; CDR3aa: CATSTRQGAKPIYGYTF; CDR3nt: TGTGCCACCAGCACCAGACAGGGGGCGAAACCGATCTATGGCTACACCTTC
abundance: -; d_gene: -; j_gene: TRBJ1-2; v_gene: TRBV19; CDR3aa: CASEDGAEYHGYTF; CDR3nt: TGTGCCAGTGAAGACGGGGCGGAGTATCATGGCTACACCTTC
abundance: -; d_gene: -; j_gene: TRBJ1-2; v_gene: TRBV7-9; CDR3aa: CASRNGILYGYTF; CDR3nt: TGTGCCAGCAGAAACGGGATCCTCTATGGCTACACCTTC
abundance: -; d_gene: -; j_gene: TRBJ2-2; v_gene: TRBV6-5; CDR3aa: CASSLNSGTPMSGELFF; CDR3nt: TGTGCCAGCAGTTTAAATTCCGGGACTCCAATGAGCGGGGAGCTGTTTTTT
abundance: -; d_gene: TRBD1; j_gene: TRBJ2-2; v_gene: TRBV6-5; CDR3aa: CASRQGTYTGELFF; CDR3nt: TGTGCCAGCAGACAGGGGACGTACACCGGGGAGCTGTTTTTT
abundance: few; d_gene: -; j_gene: TRBJ1-4; v_gene: TRBV7-6; CDR3aa: CASSLSGNEKLFF; CDR3nt: TGTGCCAGCAGCTTAAGCGGTAATGAAAAACTGTTTTTT
abundance: once; d_gene: -; j_gene: TRBJ2-3; v_gene: TRBV25-1; CDR3aa: CASSDWRPTDTQYF; CDR3nt: TGTGCCAGCAGTGACTGGCGGCCCACAGATACGCAGTATTTT
abundance: -; d_gene: TRBD1; j_gene: TRBJ2-5; v_gene: TRBV28; CDR3aa: CASSFGGQGIGETQYF; CDR3nt: TGTGCCAGCAGTTTTGGCGGACAGGGGATCGGCGAGACCCAGTACTTC
abundance: -; d_gene: -; j_gene: TRBJ2-2; v_gene: TRBV28; CDR3aa: CASSPGGVGELFF; CDR3nt: TGTGCCAGCAGCCCCGGCGGGGTCGGGGAGCTGTTTTTT